This T cell receptor (beta chain) comes out of a study of shared clonotypes between healthy human individuals. Notes on the study in general: Researchers sampled blood only, noting tissue repertoires likely differ.

This clone was picked up one time. The target antigen is unknown. Germline V lookup: CDR1 SGDLS, CDR2 YYNGEE. The CDR3 extends over 12 amino acids. Trimming took off 3 bases at V and 9 bases at J, with 10 bases between the two ends. Sequenced by immunoSEQ multiplex PCR; TCRdb stores in-frame clones only, minus some. The sample holds about 2.3 million clones; approximately 95% are singletons and the top ten take 0.35% to 0.45%. Subsets obtained from CD4+ cells comprised CD45RA+ naive and CD45RA-negative memory cells. The chain links TRBV9 to TRBJ1-3; no clear D gene. This TCR came from a young man in good health. Some clones in this sample may be carry-over from other donors' samples. Specimen: naive CD4+ T cells from PBMCs. Subset reported: CD45RA+ positively selected. CDR3 nucleotides: TGTGCCAGCAGCGGAGACCGGGGCACCATATATTTT. Protein product: CASSGDRGTIYF.